The present T cell receptor (beta chain) was sequenced within a study of blood T cell repertoires in COVID-19. The J segment lost 5 bases and the V segment lost 3 bases, leaving 15 bases of the junction unmatched. The CDR3 runs to 18 residues. The germline V gene encodes CDR1 SGHVS and CDR2 FQNEAQ. The method was immunoSEQ multiplex PCR; TCRdb's version includes in-frame clones alone and lacks a portion of them. This table holds approximately 77,000 clones, more than 80% found once. The chain is built from TRBV7-8 and TRBJ2-7; 11 nucleotides line up with TRBD2. The sequence was collected from a woman between 65 and 79 years old with acute or convalescent COVID-19. The sequencing sample was made of peripheral blood. The DNA of the CDR3 is TGTGCCAGCAGCTTGGGTCGTGCTGCTAGCGGGGGGCTCAACGAGCAGTACTTC. This gives the protein CASSLGRAASGGLNEQYF. The full variable domain, with the rest looked up from reference TRBV7-8 and TRBJ2-7, is GAGVSQSPRYKVAKRGQDVALRCDPISGHVSLFWYQQALGQGPEFLTYFQNEAQLDKSGLPSDRFFAERPEGSVSTLKIQRTQQEDSAVYLCASSLGRAASGGLNEQYFGPGTRLTVT.